This T cell receptor beta chain was documented in a study of response to subunit inactivated influenza vaccine. Overall study results and limits: Only a handful of new T cells, the authors suggested, are recruited with each seasonal influenza vaccination.

Trimming pared 6 bases from V and 1 base from J, leaving 19 bases between. The CDR3 runs 17 residues. TCRdb re-called the RT-PCR reads through MiXCR, storing one row per CDR3 protein. This sample has under 750,000 distinct CDR3 sequences, with over 9.5% found just once. This clonotype was picked up many times. Its specificity is unknown. The chain is built from TRBV12-3 or TRBV12-4 and TRBJ2-4; tentatively, D is TRBD1 or TRBD2 (5 bases each). The sequence was collected from a man in his fifties or sixties who received an inactivated influenza vaccine. Sequencing was performed on PBMCs from blood, taken on the day of vaccination. Here the CDR3 DNA reads TGTGCCAGCAGCCCGGGACCCCTAAAACGGGCCAAAAACATTCAGTACTTC. This gives the protein CASSPGPLKRAKNIQYF.